The 10 T cell receptor beta chains below all came from one sample that was sequenced in a study of CD8+CD57+ T cells in acquired aplastic anemia. Investigators profiled TCR beta VDJ and CDR3 from genomic DNA template. TCRdb passed the reads through MiXCR, listing each CDR3 protein once. The sample includes some 180,000 distinct CDR3 sequences, approximately 45% of them seen just once. Sequencing input: sorted CD4+, CD8+, or CD8+CD57+ T cells (not recorded which) from PBMCs. Receptors were obtained from a human donor in good health.

The chain joins TRBV6-1 to TRBJ1-6; D is undetermined. Between the trimmed V and J ends, which lost 5 bases and 9 bases, there was a span of 14 bases. Germline V lookup: CDR1 MNHNS, CDR2 SASEGT. CDR3 length: 14 residues. CDR3 region: CASSLLPDRSPLHF. Written as DNA, the CDR3 is TGTGCCAGCAGTCTCCTACCCGATCGTTCACCCCTCCACTTT.

Remarks on this clonotype: Given a much more abundant clone one base away, this may be a read error. The rearrangement links TRBV12-3 or TRBV12-4 to TRBJ1-5; 7 positions agree with TRBD1. The CDR3 loop spans 14 amino acids. As DNA, the CDR3 is TGTGCCAGCAGCCGAGGGGACAGCAATCGGCCCCAGCATTTT. This encodes CASSRGDSNRPQHF.

The chain carries TRBV28 and TRBJ1-1; D gene ambiguous. CDR1 is MDHEN and CDR2 is SYDVKM in the germline V gene. This CDR3 is built from 13 residues. V was pared by 5 bases and J by 6 bases, with 13 bases between. The CDR3 protein is CASSPLFPAEAFF. CDR3 bases: TGTGCCAGCAGTCCTCTCTTCCCCGCTGAAGCTTTCTTT.

The chain carries TRBV7-2 and TRBJ2-7; D is ambiguous. Germline V gene lookup returns CDR1 SGHTA and CDR2 FQGNSA. The CDR3 covers 13 residues. Trimming cost V 2 bases and J 5 bases, with 10 bases left between them. CDR3 DNA: TGTGCCAGCAGCTTACCGGCCGCAAACGAGCAGTACTTC. Its translation is CASSLPAANEQYF. The full variable domain, its missing parts supplied by reference TRBV7-2 and TRBJ2-7, is GAGVSQSPSNKVTEKGKDVELRCDPISGHTALYWYRQSLGQGLEFLIYFQGNSAPDKSGLPSDRFSAERTGGSVSTLTIQRTQQEDSAVYLCASSLPAANEQYFGPGTRLTVT.

This clonotype showed up many times. The DNA for the CDR3 is TGTGCCAGCAGCGTAAGGCCCGGTAATTCACCCCTCCACTTT. Translation: CASSVRPGNSPLHF. The chain joins TRBV9 to TRBJ1-6; no firm D call. The germline V gene has CDR1 SGDLS and CDR2 YYNGEE. CDR3 length equals 14 residues. V lost 1 base and J 6 bases, leaving 8 bases between the germline ends.

This clonotype was seen a few times. The J gene is TRBJ2-2, the V gene TRBV12-3 or TRBV12-4, with D unresolved. Trimming took off 2 bases at V and 6 bases at J, with 10 bases between the two ends. The CDR3 is 14 amino acids. The CDR3 nucleotides are TGTGCCAGCAGTTTAAAGTTTGCCCCCGGGGAGCTGTTTTTT. It translates to CASSLKFAPGELFF.

A remark on this clonotype: Germline is not matched at one junction end, which may reflect a read error. The chain combines TRBV4-2 with TRBJ2-5; maybe TRBD2 (7 bases). This CDR3 contains 17 residues. Germline CDR1 LGHNA, CDR2 YNFKEQ. Here the CDR3 reads CASSQEVGGPGQEIQYF. The CDR3 nucleotides read TGTGCCAGCAGCCAAGAGGTGGGGGGGCCTGGCCAAGAGATCCAGTACTTC.

The sample holds many counts of this clonotype. This CDR3 reads CASSLDRGRYGYTF. The CDR3 coding sequence is TGTGCCAGCAGCTTAGATCGGGGGAGGTATGGCTACACCTTC. The J gene is TRBJ1-2, the V gene TRBV7-9, with D maybe TRBD1 (5 bases). Trimming removed 1 base from V and 5 bases from J, with 11 bases in between. Germline V gives CDR1 SEHNR, CDR2 FQNEAQ (reference sequence). The CDR3 is 14 amino acids.

This clonotype showed up many times. The V gene is TRBV6-1, the J gene TRBJ1-5, with no clear D. The CDR3 length is 15 residues. V was trimmed by 1 base and J by 0 bases, leaving 7 bases between them. Germline V gene data show CDR1 as MNHNS and CDR2 as SASEGT. The CDR3 DNA follows: TGTGCCAGCAGTGAAGTGGGATATAGCAATCAGCCCCAGCATTTT. Protein product: CASSEVGYSNQPQHF.

This clonotype has just one count. This may arise from a read error, as a much more abundant clone is one base away. The chain recombines TRBV6-1 with TRBJ2-7, with D tentatively TRBD2 (7 bases). Germline V lookup: CDR1 MNHNS, CDR2 SASEGT. V was cut by 6 bases and J by 2 bases, with 17 bases left in between. The CDR3 is 15 residues long. The CDR3 nucleotides read TGTGCCAGCAGCCTGCCAGCGGGACAAACCTACGAGCAGTACTTC. This gives the protein CASSLPAGQTYEQYF.